This T cell receptor beta chain was found in a study of early T cells in non-severe SARS-CoV-2 infection. Study as a whole: The chains were unpaired, and the sequenced material was bulk RNA from unsorted whole blood.

TCRdb re-called the 5' RACE reads through MiXCR, storing one row per CDR3 protein. Of some 41,000 distinct CDR3 sequences in the sample, about 5.3% were seen once. This clonotype has ten or more counts. What it binds is not known. This CDR3 is 14 amino acids long. Germline values: CDR1 DFQATT, CDR2 SNEGSKA (reference sequence). V gave up 2 bases and J gave up 3 bases; unmatched junction bases: 3. Findings and caveats of the study: The matching step, a VDJdb search, favored anti-spike CD8 responses and missed private and CD4 specificities.

This TCR was recovered from an adult who was a healthcare worker with PCR-confirmed SARS-CoV-2 infection or an uninfected control (not recorded which). V and J are TRBV20-1 and TRBJ1-1; TRBD1 matches at 10 bases. The source material was whole blood. The CDR3 sequence is CSARKTGGDTEAFF. As DNA, the CDR3 is TGCAGTGCTAGAAAGACAGGGGGCGACACTGAAGCTTTCTTT.